This T cell receptor beta chain was profiled in a study of shared clonotypes between healthy human individuals. Overall study: Every donor yielded three CD4 naive, three CD4 memory, two CD8 naive and one CD8 memory plate.

Libraries were prepared by immunoSEQ multiplex PCR; TCRdb keeps only in-frame clonotypes and omits some of them. The table has about 2.4 million clones, roughly 93% seen once. Sequencing was carried out using naive CD4+ T cells from PBMCs. Subset specified: CD45RA+ positively selected. The TCR sequence derives from a young man in good health. Some clones in this sample may be carry-over from other donors' samples.

CDR3 nucleotide sequence: TGTGCCAGCAGCCGGACAGGGGTGGTTGCCGGGGAGCTGTTTTTT. It encodes CASSRTGVVAGELFF. This sequence joins TRBV7-9 and TRBJ2-2, with 9 nucleotides matching TRBD1. Germline V lookup: CDR1 SEHNR, CDR2 FQNEAQ (reference sequence). The J segment lost 6 bases and the V segment lost 5 bases, leaving 7 bases of the junction unmatched. The CDR3 runs to 15 residues.